Presented here are 23 T cell receptor beta chains from one specimen sequenced in a study of OX40 agonist ivuxolimab in advanced cancers. The library was made by the immunoSEQ multiplex PCR assay. Here the immuneACCESS table is served through TCRdb, limited to in-frame sequences with V and J called. Missing clones are a known gap in these copies; in checked studies unresolved V genes cover under half, and the rest lacks a known reason. The table for this sample lists about 56,000 clones; around 80% of them were counted only once. The biggest ten clones account for roughly 3.2% of the sample. Sequencing was performed on CD4+ or CD8+ T cells sorted from blood, taken in a trial of the OX40 agonist ivuxolimab. The receptors here all came from an adult with an advanced solid tumor such as melanoma, head and neck, liver or kidney cancer.

V is TRBV9 and J is TRBJ1-2; weak D call: TRBD1 (6 bases). The CDR3 is 15 residues long. Between the trimmed V and J ends, which lost 3 bases and 2 bases, there was a span of 14 bases. Per the germline V gene, CDR1 is SGDLS and CDR2 is YYNGEE. The CDR3 region has the DNA TGTGCCAGCAGCGCCCAAGACAGGCTGAACTATGGCTACACCTTC. It codes for CASSAQDRLNYGYTF. The full variable domain, its missing parts supplied by reference TRBV9 and TRBJ1-2, is DSGVTQTPKHLITATGQRVTLRCSPRSGDLSVYWYQQSLDQGLQFLIQYYNGEERAKGNILERFSAQQFPDLHSELNLSSLELGDSALYFCASSAQDRLNYGYTFGSGTRLTVV.

The CDR3 reads CAISEDSYEQYF. Written as DNA, the CDR3 is TGTGCCATCAGTGAGGACAGCTACGAGCAGTACTTC. The V and J genes are TRBV10-3 and TRBJ2-7; D possibly corresponds to TRBD1 (5 bases). CDR3 length equals 12 residues. The V end lost 2 bases, the J end lost 3 bases, and 5 bases lay between the germline ends. Germline CDR1 is ENHRY and CDR2 is SYGVKD.

V gene TRBV2 combines with J gene TRBJ2-3; tentatively, D is TRBD1 or TRBD2 (5 bases each). CDR1 SNHLY and CDR2 FYNNEI come from the germline V gene. CDR3 length equals 12 residues. Trimming removed 6 bases at V and 13 bases at J, with 17 bases between. CDR3 sequence reads: CASSAGTPAEYF. Written as DNA, the CDR3 is TGTGCCAGCAGCGCAGGGACCCCAGCAGAGTATTTT. Based on the CDR3 plus reference TRBV2 and TRBJ2-3, the full variable domain is EPEVTQTPSHQVTQMGQEVILRCVPISNHLYFYWYRQILGQKVEFLVSFYNNEISEKSEIFDDQFSVERPDGSNFTLKIRSTKLEDSAMYFCASSAGTPAEYFGPGTRLTVL.

This clone was seen a few times. V usage is TRBV19 and J usage is TRBJ1-5; maybe TRBD1 (6 bases). CDR1 and CDR2 (germline): LNHDA, SQIVND (reference sequence). The CDR3 sequence is 15 residues long. Deletions cut 5 bases from V and 6 bases from J, with 17 bases between. CDR3 sequence (DNA): TGTGCCAGTAGTCTCTCTGGTGGCAGGGGTCAGCCCCAGCATTTT. Encoded protein: CASSLSGGRGQPQHF.

The chain combines TRBV28 with TRBJ1-2; TRBD1 matches 8 bases. Germline V gene data show CDR1 as MDHEN and CDR2 as SYDVKM. Trimming took 4 bases from V and 0 from J; bases not matched to a gene: 7. The CDR3 is made up of 16 amino acids. CDR3 DNA: TGTGCCAGCAGTTGGACAGGGTCCCAGACTAACTATGGCTACACCTTC. Its protein product is CASSWTGSQTNYGYTF.

This chain joins TRBV5-1 and TRBJ2-1; perhaps D is TRBD1 or TRBD2 (5 bases each). This CDR3 has 12 residues. The germline gives CDR1 SGHRS, CDR2 YFSETQ. Trimming took 0 bases from V and 9 from J, leaving 7 bases between them. The CDR3 nucleotides are TGCGCCAGCAGCTTGGTGGGGACTGAGCAGTTCTTC. It yields the protein CASSLVGTEQFF.

The chain recombines TRBV19 with TRBJ2-1, with D uncertain. The CDR3 is 13 residues long. Germline V CDR1 and CDR2: LNHDA, SQIVND (reference sequence). Deletions cut 3 bases from V and 9 bases from J, with 12 bases between. This CDR3 is CASSIVALREQFF. The CDR3 nucleotides are TGTGCCAGTAGTATCGTCGCGTTGCGTGAGCAGTTCTTC.

The chain joins TRBV28 to TRBJ2-3; TRBD2 aligns across 10 bases. CDR1 and CDR2 (germline): MDHEN, SYDVKM. V was pared by 6 bases and J by 4 bases, with 10 bases of the junction left unmatched. The CDR3 has 16 residues. The CDR3 region is CASRGLAEQGADTQYF. For the CDR3, the DNA is TGTGCCAGCAGAGGACTAGCGGAACAGGGGGCAGATACGCAGTATTTT.

The rearrangement uses TRBV6-1 and TRBJ2-7, with D tentatively TRBD2 (5 bases). The CDR3 consists of 12 residues. Trimming removed 2 bases at V and 7 bases at J, with 9 bases between. The germline V gene encodes CDR1 MNHNS and CDR2 SASEGT. CDR3 sequence: CASSETIAEQYF. The CDR3 DNA sequence: TGTGCCAGCAGTGAAACAATAGCGGAGCAGTACTTC.

The chain couples TRBV13 to TRBJ1-6, with TRBD1 as a possible D gene (5 bases). Germline V gives CDR1 PRHDT, CDR2 FYEKMQ (reference sequence). The CDR3 loop spans 12 amino acids. The V end was cut by 3 bases, the J end by 9 bases, with 6 bases between. Here the CDR3 DNA reads TGTGCCAGCAGCTTCAGGGTTTCACCCCTCCACTTT. Translated: CASSFRVSPLHF.

This chain connects TRBV5-5 to TRBJ2-2, with a weak D call TRBD1 (6 bases). The germline V gene has CDR1 SGHKS and CDR2 YYEKEE (reference sequence). Trimming stripped 0 bases from V and 7 bases from J, with 10 bases between. This CDR3 region has 14 residues. The CDR3, as DNA: TGTGCCAGCAGCTTGGCAGGGGAAAGCGGGGAGCTGTTTTTT. Protein product: CASSLAGESGELFF.

The chain combines TRBV5-1 with TRBJ1-1, with D possibly matching TRBD1 (6 bases). From germline, CDR1 is SGHRS and CDR2 YFSETQ. With 4 bases removed from V and 1 base from J, the gap between germline ends came to 14 bases. CDR3 size: 15 residues. In DNA form, the CDR3 reads TGCGCCAGCAGCCCTGACGGGGGCTCGAACACTGAAGCTTTCTTT. Its translation: CASSPDGGSNTEAFF.

J is TRBJ1-2 and V is TRBV6-5; D remains ambiguous. Germline V CDR1 and CDR2: MNHEY, SVGAGI. V lost 10 bases, J lost 8 bases, and 14 bases lay in between. The CDR3 totals 11 residues. CDR3 nucleotide sequence: TGTGCCACCGCCCGGGAGAGGGGCTACACCTTC. Protein: CATARERGYTF.

The table lists this clone with a few counts. The CDR3: CASGDRVDGYTF. The CDR3 DNA is TGTGCCAGCGGCGACAGGGTAGATGGCTACACCTTC. This rearrangement joins TRBV28 to TRBJ1-2; 7 nucleotides line up with TRBD1. Germline CDR1 and CDR2: MDHEN and SYDVKM. Trimming at V came to 8 bases and at J to 6 bases, leaving 6 bases not matched to a gene. This CDR3 region has 12 residues.

The chain uses TRBV7-2 and TRBJ2-1; D uncertain. The CDR3 sequence is 12 residues long. Germline V gene sequence: CDR1 SGHTA, CDR2 FQGNSA. The V gene lost 1 base and the J gene lost 6 bases, with 4 bases spanning the gap. As DNA, the CDR3 is TGTGCCAGCAGCTTAGGGCTCAATGAGCAGTTCTTC. Its protein product is CASSLGLNEQFF.

V and J are TRBV7-3 and TRBJ2-5, with D possibly TRBD2 on 6 matching bases. Germline CDR1 is SGHTA and CDR2 is FQGTGA. Deletions cut 2 bases from V and 5 bases from J, with 15 bases between. The CDR3 has 15 residues. The CDR3 bases are TGTGCCAGCAGCTTAGGTTTAGCGGCGGGGGAGACCCAGTACTTC. This gives the protein CASSLGLAAGETQYF.

The genes are TRBV28 and TRBJ2-3; no clear D. Trimming took 6 bases from V and 6 from J, leaving 10 bases between them. This CDR3 region has 12 residues. Per germline, CDR1 MDHEN and CDR2 SYDVKM. For the CDR3, the DNA is TGTGCCAGCAGCAGCCCGATCGATACGCAGTATTTT. Amino acids: CASSSPIDTQYF.

The gene calls are TRBV7-2 and TRBJ1-6; D is unclear. From germline, CDR1 is SGHTA and CDR2 FQGNSA. The CDR3 runs 16 residues. Trimming removed 4 bases from V and 8 bases from J, with 18 bases in between. Written as DNA, the CDR3 is TGTGCCAGCAGCTGGAGAGTAGGTCGATTGGATTCACCCCTCCACTTT. This encodes CASSWRVGRLDSPLHF.

The chain has TRBV9 and TRBJ1-2; weak D call: TRBD1 (6 bases). The length of the CDR3 is 14 residues. Germline loops: CDR1 SGDLS, CDR2 YYNGEE. Deletions cut 0 bases from V and 5 bases from J, with 11 bases between. The CDR3 reads CASSVARQGYGYTF. The DNA for the CDR3 is TGTGCCAGCAGCGTAGCTCGGCAGGGGTATGGCTACACCTTC.

This chain links TRBV6-6 with TRBJ1-1, with D perhaps matching TRBD1 (5 bases). Germline CDR1 MNHNY, CDR2 SVGAGI (reference sequence). The CDR3 sequence is 12 residues long. Trimming removed 8 bases from V and 1 base from J, with 8 bases in between. The CDR3 loop reads CASWQGNTEAFF. The DNA for the CDR3 is TGTGCCAGCTGGCAGGGGAACACTGAAGCTTTCTTT.

The rearrangement joins TRBV9 to TRBJ2-5; a possible D gene is TRBD2 (6 bases). Trimming left V 7 bases short and J 4 bases short, with 17 bases between. The CDR3 is 14 residues long. Per germline, CDR1 SGDLS and CDR2 YYNGEE. CDR3 DNA sequence: TGTGCCAGCGGAGTGGCGGGGCTAGGAGAGACCCAGTACTTC. Protein: CASGVAGLGETQYF.

The gene calls are TRBV2 and TRBJ2-1, with a weak D call TRBD2 (6 bases). Germline V gene lookup returns CDR1 SNHLY and CDR2 FYNNEI. CDR3 length: 16 amino acids. V shed 4 bases and J shed 7 bases, with 20 bases lying between them. This chain's CDR3 is CASSGSRDGGTNEQFF. DNA for the CDR3: TGTGCCAGCAGTGGAAGTAGGGACGGAGGGACTAATGAGCAGTTCTTC.

V usage is TRBV18 and J usage is TRBJ1-2, with TRBD1 as a possible D gene (6 bases). Trimming took off 2 bases at V and 0 bases at J, with 13 bases between the two ends. The germline V gene has CDR1 KGHSH and CDR2 LQKENI. The CDR3 has 16 amino acids. The CDR3 DNA reads TGTGCCAGCTCACCAAGCCGGGGGCAGGCTAACTATGGCTACACCTTC. This gives the protein CASSPSRGQANYGYTF.